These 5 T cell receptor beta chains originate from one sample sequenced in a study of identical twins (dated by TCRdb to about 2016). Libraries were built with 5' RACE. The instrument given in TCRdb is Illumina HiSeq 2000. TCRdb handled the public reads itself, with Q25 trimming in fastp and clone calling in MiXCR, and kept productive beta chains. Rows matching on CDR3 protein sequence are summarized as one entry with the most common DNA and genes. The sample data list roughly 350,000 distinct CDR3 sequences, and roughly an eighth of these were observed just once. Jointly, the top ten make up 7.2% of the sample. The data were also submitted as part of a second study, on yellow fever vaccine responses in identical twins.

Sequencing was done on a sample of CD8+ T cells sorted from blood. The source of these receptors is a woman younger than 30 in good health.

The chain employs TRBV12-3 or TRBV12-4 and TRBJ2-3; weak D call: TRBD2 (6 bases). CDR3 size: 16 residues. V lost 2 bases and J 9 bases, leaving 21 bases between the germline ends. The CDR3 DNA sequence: TGTGCCAGCAGTTTACGCGGGGAGACTCGGAGATACACGCAGTATTTT. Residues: CASSLRGETRRYTQYF.

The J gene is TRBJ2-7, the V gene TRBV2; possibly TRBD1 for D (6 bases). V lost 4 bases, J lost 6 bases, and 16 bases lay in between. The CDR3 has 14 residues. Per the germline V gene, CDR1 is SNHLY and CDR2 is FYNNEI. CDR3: CASSVDRYSIEQYF. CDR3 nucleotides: TGTGCCAGCAGTGTTGACAGGTACTCCATCGAGCAGTACTTC.

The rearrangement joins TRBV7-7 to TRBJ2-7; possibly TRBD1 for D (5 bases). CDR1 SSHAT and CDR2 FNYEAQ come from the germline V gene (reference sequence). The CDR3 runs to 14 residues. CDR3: CASSSPFPWTTQGV. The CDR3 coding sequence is TGTGCCAGCAGCTCCCCTTTCCCTTGGACAACCCAGGGCGTC.

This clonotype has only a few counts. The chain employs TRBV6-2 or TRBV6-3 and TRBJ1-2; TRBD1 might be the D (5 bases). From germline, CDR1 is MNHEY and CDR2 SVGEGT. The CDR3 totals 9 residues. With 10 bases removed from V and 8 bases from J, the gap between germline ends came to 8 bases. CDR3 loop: CANKGGYTF. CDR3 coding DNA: TGTGCCAACAAGGGGGGCTACACCTTC.

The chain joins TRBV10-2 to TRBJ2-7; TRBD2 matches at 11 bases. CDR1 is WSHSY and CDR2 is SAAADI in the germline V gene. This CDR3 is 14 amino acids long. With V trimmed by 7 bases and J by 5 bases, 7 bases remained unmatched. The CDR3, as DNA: TGCGCCAGCACCTTACTAGCGGGAGCGGACGAGCAGTACTTC. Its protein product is CASTLLAGADEQYF.